This TCR beta chain was found in a study of vaccination effects on CD4 cells after COVID-19. Whole-study findings and limits: Convalescent patients were scarce, and early post-infection timepoints were absent.

Here immunoSEQ multiplex PCR was the method, and the copy in TCRdb shows in-frame clones only, minus some. The table records some 22,000 clones, roughly four fifths of them present only once. As concerns this clone: Its specificity is not known.

Before sequencing, viral peptide pools were used by the ViraFEST assay to expand antigen-specific CD4+ T cells. Cells that had been cultured for nine to eleven days were the source of isolated CD4+ T cells. The study found no prior SARS-CoV-2 infection in the vaccine recipients, who tested negative for nucleocapsid antibodies. Germline-derived CDR1 and CDR2 are SQVTM and ANQGSEA. The CDR3 has 15 amino acids. Losses at the gene ends were 6 bases for V and 7 bases for J; bases not matched to a gene: 9. This TCR came from a human donor who received a COVID-19 vaccine. The material was CD4+ T cells from PBMCs cultured with HCoV-NL63 spike peptides, obtained before COVID-19 vaccination. V is TRBV29-1 and J is TRBJ2-5, with TRBD2 matching 15 bases. CDR3 DNA sequence: TGCAGCGTGGAACCGGGACTAGCGGGAGGAGGGACCCAGTACTTC. This codes for CSVEPGLAGGGTQYF.